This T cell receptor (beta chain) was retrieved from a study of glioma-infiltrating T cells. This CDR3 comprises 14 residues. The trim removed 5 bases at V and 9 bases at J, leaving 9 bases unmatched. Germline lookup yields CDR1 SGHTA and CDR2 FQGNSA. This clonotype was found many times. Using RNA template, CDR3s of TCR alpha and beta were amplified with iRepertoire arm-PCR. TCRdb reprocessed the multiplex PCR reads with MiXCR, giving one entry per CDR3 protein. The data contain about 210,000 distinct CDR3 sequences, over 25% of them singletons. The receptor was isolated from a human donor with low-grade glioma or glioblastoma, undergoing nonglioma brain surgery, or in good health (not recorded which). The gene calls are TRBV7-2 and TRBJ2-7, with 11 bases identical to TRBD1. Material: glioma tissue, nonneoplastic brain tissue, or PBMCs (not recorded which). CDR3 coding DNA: TGTGCCAGCAGCGCATACGGACAGGGGGCGGGGCAGTACTTC. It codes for CASSAYGQGAGQYF. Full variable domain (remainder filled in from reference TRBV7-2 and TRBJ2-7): GAGVSQSPSNKVTEKGKDVELRCDPISGHTALYWYRQSLGQGLEFLIYFQGNSAPDKSGLPSDRFSAERTGGSVSTLTIQRTQQEDSAVYLCASSAYGQGAGQYFGPGTRLTVT.